This TCR beta chain was sequenced during a study of CD8 T cells in Susac syndrome. In regard to this clonotype: Its specificity is not known.

V was pared by 2 bases and J by 3 bases, with 4 bases between. This CDR3 contains 11 residues. CDR1 and CDR2 from the germline V gene are SQVTM and ANQGSEA. Patients with stable or active relapsing-remitting disease, all of them treatment-naive, made up the multiple sclerosis controls. Negative isolation was applied to CD8+ and CD4+ T cells, and FACS enrichment was applied to TEMRA cells. When the RNA was reverse transcribed, random hexamers were used with an input of about 0.5 to 1 ug. TCRdb processed the immunoSEQ multiplex PCR reads anew with MiXCR; each CDR3 protein has one entry. The table has just over 150,000 distinct CDR3 sequences, just under 97% seen once; the top ten hold 0.13% to 0.15%. Study results and limitations: That the number of individuals in its TCR sequencing and HLA analysis was relatively small was acknowledged by the study.

The origin of this receptor is a human donor with multiple sclerosis. The sample was CD8+ T cells from PBMCs. V is TRBV29-1 and J is TRBJ1-1; D is undetermined. This CDR3 is CSVERYTEAFF. CDR3 coding DNA: TGCAGCGTTGAAAGGTACACTGAAGCTTTCTTT.